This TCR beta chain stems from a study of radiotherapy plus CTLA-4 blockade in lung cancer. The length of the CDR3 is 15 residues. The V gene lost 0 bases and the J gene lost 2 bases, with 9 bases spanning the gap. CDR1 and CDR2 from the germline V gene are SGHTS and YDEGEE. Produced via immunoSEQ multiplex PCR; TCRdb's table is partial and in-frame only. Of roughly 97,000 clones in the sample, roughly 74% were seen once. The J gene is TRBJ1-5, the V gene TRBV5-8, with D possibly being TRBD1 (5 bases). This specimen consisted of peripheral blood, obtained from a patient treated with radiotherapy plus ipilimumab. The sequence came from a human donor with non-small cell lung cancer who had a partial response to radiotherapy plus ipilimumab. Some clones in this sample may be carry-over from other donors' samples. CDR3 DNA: TGTGCCAGCAGCTTGGACAGGCCGGGCAATCAGCCCCAGCATTTT. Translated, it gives CASSLDRPGNQPQHF. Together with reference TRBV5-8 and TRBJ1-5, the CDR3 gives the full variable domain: EAGVTQSPTHLIKTRGQQATLRCSPISGHTSVYWYQQALGLGLQFLLWYDEGEERNRGNFPPRFSGRQFPNYSSELNVNALELEDSALYLCASSLDRPGNQPQHFGDGTRLSIL.